This is a list of T cell receptor beta chains from one sample in a study of T-cell reconstitution after alpha-beta-depleted transplantation in children. TCRdb ran MiXCR on the PCR reads and lists one entry per CDR3 protein. Altogether approximately 430,000 distinct CDR3 sequences are present, roughly 17% being singletons, with the ten largest covering about 32%. The starting material was PBMCs, mostly from graft donor cells, obtained 360 days after TCRalphabeta/CD19-depleted stem cell transplant. All receptors come from a boy less than two years old who had a stem cell transplant for Wiskott-Aldrich syndrome, so the T cells may come from the graft donor. Each CDR3 is given with its conserved first and last residue. The D gene is left open where the match is weak. The size field is filled for only some rows; it gives once, few, many or a size class.

D: NA; V: TRBV27; size: NA; J: TRBJ2-7; DNA: TGTGCCAGCAGTCTATGGGCAGGGGTTCGTTACGAGCAGTACTTC; CDR3: CASSLWAGVRYEQYF
D: NA; V: TRBV20-1; size: few; J: TRBJ2-4; DNA: TGCAGTGCTAGTGACCCCGGGGACAAAAACATTCAGTACTTC; CDR3: CSASDPGDKNIQYF
D: TRBD1; V: TRBV10-2; size: few; J: TRBJ2-2; DNA: TGCGCCAGCAGTGACAAGGGAGGGGACAGGGTTAGATTATGGAACACCGGGGAGCTGTTTTTT; CDR3: CASSDKGGDRVRLWNTGELFF
D: TRBD2; V: TRBV25-1; size: NA; J: TRBJ2-7; DNA: TGTGCCAGCAGTGAATATACGCCTAGCGGGACCTACGAGCAGTACTTC; CDR3: CASSEYTPSGTYEQYF
D: NA; V: TRBV7-2; size: NA; J: TRBJ2-4; DNA: TGTGCCAGCACATTTCTGCCGCTCTCCTCGAAAAACATTCAGTACTTC; CDR3: CASTFLPLSSKNIQYF
D: NA; V: TRBV12-3/TRBV12-4; size: NA; J: TRBJ2-1; DNA: TGTGCCAGCAGTCGGAGCGGGTATGAGCAGTTCTTC; CDR3: CASSRSGYEQFF
D: NA; V: TRBV20-1; size: NA; J: TRBJ2-1; DNA: TGCAGTGCTAAGCCTCCTAACAATGAGCAGTTCTTC; CDR3: CSAKPPNNEQFF
D: NA; V: TRBV7-2; size: few; J: TRBJ2-7; DNA: TGTGCCAGCAGGGACAGGGAGGGTGGATCCGAGCAGTACTTC; CDR3: CASRDREGGSEQYF
D: NA; V: TRBV28; size: NA; J: TRBJ1-5; DNA: TGTGCCAGCAGTATCGGGGGGATCAATCAGCCCCAGCATTTT; CDR3: CASSIGGINQPQHF
D: NA; V: TRBV6-5; size: few; J: TRBJ2-7; DNA: TGTGCCAGCAGTTACTCGACACAGGGATTCTCCTACGAGCAGTACTTC; CDR3: CASSYSTQGFSYEQYF
D: TRBD2; V: TRBV4-3; size: many; J: TRBJ2-7; DNA: TGCGCCAGCCCTAAGCCTACTAGCGGGAGTTACGAGCAGTACTTC; CDR3: CASPKPTSGSYEQYF
D: TRBD1; V: TRBV4-3; size: many; J: TRBJ2-7; DNA: TGCGCCAGCAGACCACCGGGACAGCTCTCCTACGAGCAGTACTTC; CDR3: CASRPPGQLSYEQYF
D: NA; V: TRBV20-1; size: few; J: TRBJ2-1; DNA: TGCAGTGCCTTAGAGACATTCTACAATGAGCAGTTCTTC; CDR3: CSALETFYNEQFF
D: NA; V: TRBV5-6; size: NA; J: TRBJ2-5; DNA: TGTGCCAGCAGCTTGGCTAACCACGCGTACCAAGAGACCCAGTACTTC; CDR3: CASSLANHAYQETQYF
D: NA; V: TRBV18; size: NA; J: TRBJ2-1; DNA: TGTGCCAGCTCATCACAGGTGGCCTACAATGAGCAGTTCTTC; CDR3: CASSSQVAYNEQFF
D: TRBD1; V: TRBV5-1; size: NA; J: TRBJ2-1; DNA: TGCGCCAGCAGCCTAACAGGGGGGCTCTCCTACAATGAGCAGTTCTTC; CDR3: CASSLTGGLSYNEQFF
D: NA; V: TRBV7-2; size: few; J: TRBJ2-7; DNA: TGTGCCAGCAGCTTACTTTTCGGGAGAGGCTCCTACGAGCAGTACTTC; CDR3: CASSLLFGRGSYEQYF
D: NA; V: TRBV7-6; size: NA; J: TRBJ2-2; DNA: TGTGCCAGCAGCTTAATAGCCCAACAGGGCCGAGGCACCGGGGAGCTGCTTTTT; CDR3: CASSLIAQQGRGTGELLF
D: NA; V: TRBV20-1; size: NA; J: TRBJ2-7; DNA: TGCAGTGCTAGAAGAGGGTCGTTCTACGAGCAGTACTTC; CDR3: CSARRGSFYEQYF
D: TRBD1; V: TRBV12-3/TRBV12-4; size: few; J: TRBJ2-7; DNA: TGTGCCAGCAGTTTTTGGGGACAGGGGATTAGCAACGAGCAGTACTTC; CDR3: CASSFWGQGISNEQYF
D: NA; V: TRBV4-2; size: NA; J: TRBJ2-6; DNA: TGTGCCAGCAGCCAAGCCGGGTACGGGGATGTAACCTCTGGGGCCAACGTCCTGACTTTC; CDR3: CASSQAGYGDVTSGANVLTF
D: NA; V: TRBV11-2; size: NA; J: TRBJ2-5; DNA: TGTGCCAGCAGCTTACGGGGCCCAAAAGAGACCCAGTACTTC; CDR3: CASSLRGPKETQYF
D: NA; V: TRBV20-1; size: NA; J: TRBJ2-2; DNA: TGCAGTGCTAGAGACCCGGGACTGTACACCGGGGAGCTGTTTTTT; CDR3: CSARDPGLYTGELFF
D: TRBD2; V: TRBV10-1; size: NA; J: TRBJ2-7; DNA: TGCGCCAGCAGTGATGGGAGGGGAAGTCCCTACGAGCAGTACTTC; CDR3: CASSDGRGSPYEQYF
D: NA; V: TRBV7-8; size: many; J: TRBJ2-7; DNA: TGTGCCAGCAGCTTAGCGAGCCTTGACGGGGGGCGGTACGAGCAGTACTTC; CDR3: CASSLASLDGGRYEQYF
D: TRBD1; V: TRBV7-2; size: NA; J: TRBJ2-5; DNA: TGTGCCAGCAGCTTAGAGGGACAGGTTTGGACCCAGTACTTC; CDR3: CASSLEGQVWTQYF
D: TRBD2; V: TRBV5-1; size: NA; J: TRBJ2-5; DNA: TGCGCCAGCAGCTTTGGACTAGACGCGGAGACCCAGTACTTC; CDR3: CASSFGLDAETQYF
D: TRBD1; V: TRBV12-3/TRBV12-4; size: many; J: TRBJ2-5; DNA: TGTGCCAGCAGTTTTGGGACAGGCAAAGAGACCCAGTACTTC; CDR3: CASSFGTGKETQYF
D: NA; V: TRBV12-3/TRBV12-4; size: NA; J: TRBJ1-1; DNA: TGTGCCAGCAGTTTAAGTAGGGGAGGAAGTAACACTGAAGCTTTCTTT; CDR3: CASSLSRGGSNTEAFF
D: NA; V: TRBV15; size: NA; J: TRBJ2-7; DNA: TGTGCCACCAGCAGAGATCCGGCTACTGAGCAGTACTTC; CDR3: CATSRDPATEQYF
D: NA; V: TRBV12-3/TRBV12-4; size: NA; J: TRBJ2-2; DNA: TGTGCCAGCAGATCCCAGGGGGGAACCGGGGAGCTGTTTTTT; CDR3: CASRSQGGTGELFF
D: NA; V: TRBV7-8; size: NA; J: TRBJ2-7; DNA: TGTGCCAGCAGCTTAGTCCGGTTGGGGGTAGGCTACGAGCAGTACTTC; CDR3: CASSLVRLGVGYEQYF
D: NA; V: TRBV20-1; size: NA; J: TRBJ1-3; DNA: TGCAGTGCTAGAGGACCCTCCTTGGGAAACACCATATATTTT; CDR3: CSARGPSLGNTIYF
D: TRBD2; V: TRBV5-5; size: NA; J: TRBJ2-3; DNA: TGTGCCAGCAGAAAACCATTACTAGCGGGGGCGGATACGCAGTATTTT; CDR3: CASRKPLLAGADTQYF
D: NA; V: TRBV7-6; size: NA; J: TRBJ2-5; DNA: TGTGCCAGCAGCTTTTTCGGCCCGATCCAAGAGACCCAGTACTTC; CDR3: CASSFFGPIQETQYF
D: TRBD1; V: TRBV20-1; size: NA; J: TRBJ2-7; DNA: TGCAGTGCGCAGACCGGGACAGGACCCTACGAGCAGTACTTC; CDR3: CSAQTGTGPYEQYF
D: NA; V: TRBV18; size: few; J: TRBJ2-7; DNA: TGTGCCAGCTCACCACGGGGGCAGGTTTCGTACGAGCAGTACTTC; CDR3: CASSPRGQVSYEQYF
D: TRBD1; V: TRBV27; size: NA; J: TRBJ2-1; DNA: TGTGCCAGCAGTTTAGGGACAGGGATAGCGGAGCAGTTCTTC; CDR3: CASSLGTGIAEQFF
D: TRBD1; V: TRBV4-3; size: NA; J: TRBJ1-2; DNA: TGCGCCAGCAAATCGACAGGGGGCACTCTTGGCTATGGCTACACCTTC; CDR3: CASKSTGGTLGYGYTF
D: NA; V: TRBV5-1; size: many; J: TRBJ2-2; DNA: TGCGCCAGCAGCTTAGGGAAGTACGCCGGGGAGCTGTTTTTT; CDR3: CASSLGKYAGELFF